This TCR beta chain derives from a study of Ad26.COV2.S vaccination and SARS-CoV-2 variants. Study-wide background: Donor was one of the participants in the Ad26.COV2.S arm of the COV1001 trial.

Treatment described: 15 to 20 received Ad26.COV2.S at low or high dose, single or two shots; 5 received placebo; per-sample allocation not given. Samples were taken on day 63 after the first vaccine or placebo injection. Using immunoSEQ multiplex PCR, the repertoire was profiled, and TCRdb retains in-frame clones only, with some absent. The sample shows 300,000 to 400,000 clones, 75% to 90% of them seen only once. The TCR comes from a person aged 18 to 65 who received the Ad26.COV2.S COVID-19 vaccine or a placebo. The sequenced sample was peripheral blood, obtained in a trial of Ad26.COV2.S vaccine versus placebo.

The DNA for the CDR3 is TGTGCCAGCAGCCAATTCTCCGGCTACGAGCAGTACTTC. Its translation is CASSQFSGYEQYF. The chain recombines TRBV3-1 (or the pseudogene TRBV3-2) with TRBJ2-7; D is unresolved. Germline lookup yields CDR1 LGHDT and CDR2 YNNKEL (reference sequence). Trimming took off 2 bases at V and 3 bases at J, with 8 bases between the two ends. The CDR3 is 13 amino acids.